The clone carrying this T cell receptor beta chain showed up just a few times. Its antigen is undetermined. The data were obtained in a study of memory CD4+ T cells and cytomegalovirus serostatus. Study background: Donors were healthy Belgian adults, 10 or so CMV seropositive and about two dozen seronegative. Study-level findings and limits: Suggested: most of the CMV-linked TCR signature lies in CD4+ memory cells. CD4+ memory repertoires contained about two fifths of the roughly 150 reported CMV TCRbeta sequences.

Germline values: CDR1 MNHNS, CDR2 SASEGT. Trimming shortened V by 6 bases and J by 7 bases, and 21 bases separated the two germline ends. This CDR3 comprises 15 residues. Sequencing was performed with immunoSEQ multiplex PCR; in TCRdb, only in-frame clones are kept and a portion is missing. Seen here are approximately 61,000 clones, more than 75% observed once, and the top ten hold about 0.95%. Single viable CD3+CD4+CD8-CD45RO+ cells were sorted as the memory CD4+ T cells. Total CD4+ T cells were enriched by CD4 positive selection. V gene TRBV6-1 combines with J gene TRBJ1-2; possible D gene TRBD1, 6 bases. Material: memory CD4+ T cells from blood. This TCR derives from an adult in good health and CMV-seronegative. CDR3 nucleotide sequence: TGTGCCAGCAGACCCATGGCGGTGGGGGCTGGTGGCTACACCTTC. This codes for CASRPMAVGAGGYTF.